The 28 T cell receptor beta chains presented below share a single source sample, sequenced in a study of blood T cell repertoires in COVID-19 (dated by TCRdb to 2018 to 2020). Libraries were prepared through the immunoSEQ multiplex PCR assay. TCRdb retrieved this table from immuneACCESS and kept in-frame rearrangements only. Not all clones are present; in checked studies, unresolved V genes account for under half, and no reason is known for the remainder. The sample table contains 65,000 to 95,000 clones; only one count was recorded for roughly 87% of them. The ten largest clones capture just under 7.5% of the sample. Sequencing was done on a sample of peripheral blood. These receptors were collected from a man aged 70-80 years with acute or convalescent COVID-19.

This clone was detected once. The CDR3 region has the DNA TGTGCCAGCAGCCCACTTTGGGGCGATCCCTACAATGAGCAGTTCTTC. As protein: CASSPLWGDPYNEQFF. The chain joins TRBV5-6 to TRBJ2-1; maybe TRBD1 (5 bases). The CDR3 has 16 amino acids. V lost 4 bases, J lost 2 bases, and 16 bases lay in between. Germline loops: CDR1 SGHDT, CDR2 YYEEEE.

The chain has TRBV11-2 and TRBJ2-1, with 11 bases fitting TRBD2. V lost 3 bases to trimming and J lost 4 bases; unmatched junction nucleotides: 8. Germline V lookup: CDR1 SGHAT, CDR2 FQNNGV. The CDR3 extends over 17 amino acids. The CDR3 here is CASSFYGLAGEYNEQFF. CDR3 sequence (DNA): TGTGCCAGCAGCTTCTACGGACTAGCGGGCGAATACAATGAGCAGTTCTTC.

V and J are TRBV20-1 and TRBJ2-7; D is possibly TRBD1 (6 bases). This CDR3 region has 13 residues. CDR1 is DFQATT, CDR2 SNEGSKA, per germline (reference sequence). V lost 3 bases, J lost 5 bases, and 14 bases lay in between. The CDR3 spells CSASQGSRNEQYF. The CDR3 nucleotides are TGCAGTGCTAGTCAGGGGTCTAGGAACGAGCAGTACTTC.

The genes are TRBV3-1 (or the pseudogene TRBV3-2) and TRBJ1-2; 9 bases match TRBD1. The CDR3 contains 15 residues. Trimming removed 3 bases from V and 8 bases from J; junction bases left unmatched: 10. CDR1 and CDR2 (germline): LGHDT, YNNKEL (reference sequence). The CDR3 loop is CASSHTGGPVAGYTF. DNA of the CDR3: TGTGCCAGCAGCCATACAGGGGGCCCGGTCGCCGGCTACACCTTC.

The rearrangement joins TRBV18 to TRBJ2-2; 8 bases match TRBD2. Germline V gives CDR1 KGHSH, CDR2 LQKENI. Germline trimming cut 8 bases from V and 3 bases from J; bases unmatched to any gene: 8. The CDR3 spans 15 residues. This CDR3 is CASPTSGSDTGELFF. The DNA of the CDR3 is TGTGCCAGCCCAACCAGCGGGAGCGACACCGGGGAGCTGTTTTTT.

The rearrangement links TRBV28 to TRBJ1-2; maybe TRBD1 (5 bases). The CDR3 is 13 amino acids. Germline V gene data show CDR1 as MDHEN and CDR2 as SYDVKM. V was trimmed by 3 bases and J by 4 bases, leaving 9 bases between them. This CDR3 is CASSLDTSYGYTF. For the CDR3, the DNA is TGTGCCAGCAGTTTGGACACAAGCTATGGCTACACCTTC.

With regard to this clone: One junction end does not reproduce the germline sequence, and a read error may be involved. The CDR3 here is CASSPLVVAGYTEQFF. The CDR3 region has the DNA TGTGCCAGCTCACCCCTGGTCGTAGCGGGATACACTGAGCAGTTCTTC. The J gene is TRBJ2-1, the V gene TRBV18; 8 bases match TRBD2. Germline lookup yields CDR1 KGHSH and CDR2 LQKENI. The CDR3 has 16 amino acids.

The chain combines TRBV18 with TRBJ1-1, with 7 bases matching TRBD1. This CDR3 spans 13 amino acids. CDR1 and CDR2 (germline): KGHSH, LQKENI. V shed 4 bases and J 6 bases; nucleotides not matched to a gene: 5. For the CDR3, the DNA is TGTGCCAGCTCACGCAGGACAGGTCCTGAAGCTTTCTTT. Translation gives CASSRRTGPEAFF. Based on the CDR3 plus reference TRBV18 and TRBJ1-1, the full variable domain is NAGVMQNPRHLVRRRGQEARLRCSPMKGHSHVYWYRQLPEEGLKFMVYLQKENIIDESGMPKERFSAEFPKEGPSILRIQQVVRGDSAAYFCASSRRTGPEAFFGQGTRLTVV.

This clone was seen just once. The gene calls are TRBV6-5 and TRBJ1-6, with 8 bases that match TRBD1. CDR3 length equals 14 residues. Germline V gives CDR1 MNHEY, CDR2 SVGAGI. Trimming cost V 7 bases and J 7 bases; bases outside gene matches: 6. As DNA, the CDR3 is TGTGCCAGCACCCCGGGACAGGCGAATTCACCCCTCCACTTT. Encoded protein: CASTPGQANSPLHF.

This chain links TRBV9 with TRBJ2-3; 9 bases agree with TRBD2. CDR3 length: 15 residues. Germline V CDR1 and CDR2: SGDLS, YYNGEE. Trimming cost V 0 bases and J 1 base; bases outside gene matches: 0. This CDR3 reads CASSVGLAGTDTQYF. CDR3 sequence (DNA): TGTGCCAGCAGCGTAGGACTAGCGGGCACAGATACGCAGTATTTT.

This CDR3 is CASSQGSGGNYEQYF. The CDR3 DNA is TGTGCCAGCTCACAGGGGTCGGGGGGAAACTACGAGCAGTACTTC. The chain uses TRBV18 and TRBJ2-7; 7 bases match TRBD2. The CDR3 loop spans 15 amino acids. V lost 4 bases, J lost 3 bases, and 9 bases stayed unmatched. Germline assignment: CDR1 KGHSH and CDR2 LQKENI.

This clone has only a few counts. The J gene is TRBJ2-7, the V gene TRBV7-9; tentatively, D is TRBD2 (5 bases). CDR1 SEHNR and CDR2 FQNEAQ come from the germline V gene (reference sequence). This CDR3 region has 14 residues. V gave up 5 bases and J gave up 6 bases, with 17 bases separating them. CDR3 residues: CASSAGVDASEQYF. CDR3 DNA sequence: TGTGCCAGCAGCGCCGGGGTTGACGCTTCCGAGCAGTACTTC.

The chain joins TRBV28 to TRBJ1-5; no firm D call. V gave up 4 bases and J gave up 3 bases, with 22 bases separating them. CDR3 length: 18 residues. CDR1 is MDHEN, CDR2 SYDVKM, per germline. CDR3 amino acids: CASSSPRPGKRNNQPQHF. The CDR3, as DNA: TGTGCCAGCAGTTCCCCCCGTCCGGGGAAGCGAAACAATCAGCCCCAGCATTTT.

The chain joins TRBV6-1 to TRBJ2-7; D is possibly TRBD2 (5 bases). Per the germline V gene, CDR1 is MNHNS and CDR2 is SASEGT. The CDR3 consists of 16 residues. Trimming left V 2 bases short and J 3 bases short, with 17 bases between. Written as DNA, the CDR3 is TGTGCCAGCAGTGAATCCGGAGGTCCCTCAGGCTACGAGCAGTACTTC. Encoded protein: CASSESGGPSGYEQYF.

This sequence joins TRBV27 and TRBJ1-2; 7 nucleotides agree with TRBD1. Germline assignment: CDR1 MNHEY and CDR2 SMNVEV (reference sequence). This CDR3 has 13 residues. Trimming took 5 bases from V and 2 from J; bases not matched to a gene: 2. The CDR3 DNA sequence: TGTGCCAGCAGTCCGACAGGGAACTATGGCTACACCTTC. Amino acids: CASSPTGNYGYTF.

V gene TRBV5-1 combines with J gene TRBJ1-6; 9 positions match TRBD1. Germline CDR1 reads SGHRS; CDR2 reads YFSETQ. This CDR3 spans 16 amino acids. The J segment lost 9 bases and the V segment lost 4 bases, leaving 11 bases of the junction unmatched. The CDR3 region has the DNA TGCGCCAGCAGCGCTGGACAGGGGTTAGAGGGTTCACCCCTCCACTTT. Translating it yields CASSAGQGLEGSPLHF. Filled out from reference TRBV5-1 and TRBJ1-6, the complete variable domain reads KAGVTQTPRYLIKTRGQQVTLSCSPISGHRSVSWYQQTPGQGLQFLFEYFSETQRNKGNFPGRFSGRQFSNSRSEMNVSTLELGDSALYLCASSAGQGLEGSPLHFGNGTRLTVT.

In regard to this clone: Other DNA sequences in this sample translate to the same CDR3. J is TRBJ1-5 and V is TRBV3-1 (or the pseudogene TRBV3-2); weak D call: TRBD1 (6 bases). CDR1 is LGHDT and CDR2 is YNNKEL in the germline V gene (reference sequence). Trimming left V 3 bases short and J 6 bases short, with 9 bases between. CDR3 length: 13 residues. CDR3 sequence reads: CASSQQGSQPQHF. The CDR3 nucleotides are TGTGCCAGCAGCCAGCAGGGGAGTCAGCCCCAGCATTTT.

This rearrangement joins TRBV6-2 or TRBV6-3 to TRBJ2-1, with D tentatively TRBD1 (6 bases). Germline V CDR1 and CDR2: MNHEY, SVGEGT. The ends were cut back, 0 bases at V and 3 bases at J, with 12 bases in the middle. This CDR3 is 16 amino acids long. The CDR3 DNA follows: TGTGCCAGCAGTTACTCCCGAGGGGGTATCTACAATGAGCAGTTCTTC. The encoded protein is CASSYSRGGIYNEQFF.

The chain links TRBV24-1 to TRBJ2-5; 10 positions agree with TRBD2. Germline CDR1 reads KGHDR; CDR2 reads SFDVKD. Losses at the gene ends were 1 base for V and 4 bases for J; bases not matched to a gene: 2. This CDR3 contains 15 residues. CDR3 protein: CATSDLLAGSETQYF. The CDR3 DNA reads TGTGCCACCAGTGATTTACTAGCGGGGTCAGAGACCCAGTACTTC.

The genes are TRBV24-1 and TRBJ2-3, with D possibly being TRBD1 (8 bases). The CDR3 spans 16 residues. V was trimmed by 5 bases and J by 3 bases, leaving 17 bases between them. CDR1 KGHDR and CDR2 SFDVKD come from the germline V gene. The CDR3 bases are TGTGCCACCAGTGCCACCACAGGGGGAGGGACAGATACGCAGTATTTT. Translated, it gives CATSATTGGGTDTQYF.

The CDR3 region is CASSRNSGRALNEQFF. DNA of the CDR3: TGTGCCAGCAGCCGCAATAGCGGGAGGGCCCTCAATGAGCAGTTCTTC. This chain connects TRBV7-6 to TRBJ2-1; 11 nucleotides match TRBD2. Losses at the gene ends were 5 bases for V and 6 bases for J; bases not matched to a gene: 9. CDR1 and CDR2 from the germline V gene are SGHVS and FNYEAQ. The CDR3 extends over 16 amino acids.

The V gene is TRBV18, the J gene TRBJ1-1; tentative D call: TRBD1 (5 bases). This CDR3 region has 15 residues. V lost 0 bases to trimming and J lost 1 base, with 9 bases between them. CDR1 and CDR2 (germline): KGHSH, LQKENI. CDR3 sequence: CASSPPGVTNTEAFF. CDR3 sequence (DNA): TGTGCCAGCTCACCACCAGGGGTTACGAACACTGAAGCTTTCTTT.

This clone was counted a few times. The chain joins TRBV19 to TRBJ1-1, with a tentative D call TRBD1 (5 bases). Trimming took 4 bases from V and 8 from J, leaving 17 bases between them. Germline lookup yields CDR1 LNHDA and CDR2 SQIVND (reference sequence). This CDR3 has 14 residues. The CDR3 is CASSTPWGPGEAFF. CDR3 coding DNA: TGTGCCAGTAGTACCCCGTGGGGCCCAGGGGAAGCTTTCTTT.

V and J are TRBV15 and TRBJ2-2; the D gene is possibly TRBD1 (6 bases). The CDR3 runs 14 residues. Germline V gene data show CDR1 as LNHNV and CDR2 as YYDKDF (reference sequence). V was pared by 1 base and J by 5 bases, with 8 bases between. The CDR3 sequence is CATSRARGTGELFF. The CDR3 region has the DNA TGTGCCACCAGCAGAGCCAGGGGTACCGGGGAGCTGTTTTTT.

The chain joins TRBV5-4 to TRBJ1-1, with D tentatively TRBD1 (5 bases). The CDR3 spans 15 residues. V lost 4 bases and J 2 bases, leaving 15 bases between the germline ends. Germline V gene sequence: CDR1 SGHNT, CDR2 YYREEE (reference sequence). Here the CDR3 reads CASSLMSTVNTEAFF. The CDR3 DNA sequence: TGTGCCAGCAGCCTAATGTCGACAGTCAACACTGAAGCTTTCTTT.

The rearrangement links TRBV5-1 to TRBJ2-5, with 7 bases fitting TRBD1. With 4 bases clipped from V and 2 bases from J, the junction kept 5 bases outside the gene matches. The CDR3 has 14 amino acids. Germline loops: CDR1 SGHRS, CDR2 YFSETQ. Here the CDR3 DNA reads TGCGCCAGCAGCCTCCAGGGGGATCAAGAGACCCAGTACTTC. Translation gives CASSLQGDQETQYF. The full variable domain, with the rest looked up from reference TRBV5-1 and TRBJ2-5, is KAGVTQTPRYLIKTRGQQVTLSCSPISGHRSVSWYQQTPGQGLQFLFEYFSETQRNKGNFPGRFSGRQFSNSRSEMNVSTLELGDSALYLCASSLQGDQETQYFGPGTRLLVL.

The chain links TRBV4-1 to TRBJ2-7; D is perhaps TRBD1 (6 bases). CDR1 and CDR2 (germline): MGHRA, YSYEKL. This CDR3 spans 14 amino acids. Trimming pared 5 bases from V and 0 bases from J, leaving 11 bases between. The CDR3 DNA is TGCGCCAGCAGCGTGGCGGACAGCTCCTACGAGCAGTACTTC. As protein: CASSVADSSYEQYF.

This rearrangement joins TRBV6-5 to TRBJ1-1, with D perhaps TRBD1 (6 bases). This CDR3 is 15 amino acids long. Germline assignment: CDR1 MNHEY and CDR2 SVGAGI. V was clipped by 2 bases and J by 0 bases, with 10 bases between them. The CDR3 DNA follows: TGTGCCAGCAGTTACCGACAGGATATGAACACTGAAGCTTTCTTT. Protein product: CASSYRQDMNTEAFF.